Presented here are 9 T cell receptor beta chains from one specimen sequenced in a study of blood T cell repertoires in COVID-19. The data were produced by immunoSEQ multiplex PCR, yet TCRdb's version contains in-frame clones alone and is incomplete. The sample gives about 190,000 clones, around four fifths of which show up once; 15% to 20% is in the top ten. The sample was peripheral blood. Every receptor here comes from a human donor in a cohort sampled during active COVID-19.

The chain joins TRBV5-1 to TRBJ2-2; 9 positions match TRBD2. Per germline, CDR1 SGHRS and CDR2 YFSETQ. Trimming took 4 bases from V and 2 from J; bases not matched to a gene: 3. There are 15 residues in the CDR3. The CDR3 spells CASSIGTSNTGELFF. CDR3 in DNA: TGCGCCAGCAGCATCGGGACTAGCAACACCGGGGAGCTGTTTTTT.

The CDR3: CASSLGQGASTDTQYF. In DNA form, the CDR3 reads TGTGCCAGCAGCTTAGGGCAGGGGGCCTCCACAGATACGCAGTATTTT. The V call is TRBV7-6, the J call TRBJ2-3; 8 bases agree with TRBD1. The length of the CDR3 is 16 residues. CDR1 and CDR2 (germline): SGHVS, FNYEAQ. V shed 1 base, J shed 2 bases, and the junction held 5 bases outside the gene matches.

V gene TRBV19 combines with J gene TRBJ2-5; 9 bases are a match to TRBD2. Per the germline V gene, CDR1 is LNHDA and CDR2 is SQIVND (reference sequence). CDR3 length equals 16 residues. J gave up 5 bases and V 5 bases, and 12 bases lay outside the gene matches. In DNA, the CDR3 is TGTGCCAGTAGTCTCCGAGCGGGGGGCCTTGAGGAGACCCAGTACTTC. The encoded protein is CASSLRAGGLEETQYF.

A few counts support this clone. The chain employs TRBV4-2 and TRBJ1-2, with 8 bases matching TRBD1. The V gene end was trimmed by 0 bases and the J gene end by 7 bases; junction bases not matched to a gene: 19. The V gene's germline CDR1 is LGHNA and CDR2 YNFKEQ. CDR3 length: 19 residues. CDR3 coding DNA: TGTGCCAGCAGCCAAGATGAGGTCTTTAACAGGGGGAAGAATGGTGGCTACACCTTC. It encodes CASSQDEVFNRGKNGGYTF.

CDR3 amino acids: CASSLGGASEQYV. Here the CDR3 DNA reads TGTGCCAGCAGCTTAGGCGGCGCGAGCGAGCAGTACGTC. The V and J genes are TRBV7-9 and TRBJ2-7; D gene ambiguous. V was trimmed by 1 base and J by 6 bases, leaving 10 bases between them. Germline CDR1 is SEHNR and CDR2 is FQNEAQ (reference sequence). The CDR3 consists of 13 residues.

V usage is TRBV5-1 and J usage is TRBJ1-5; 9 nucleotides align to TRBD1. After removal of 2 bases from V and 6 bases from J, the junction contained 3 bases not matched to a gene. Germline-derived CDR1 and CDR2 are SGHRS and YFSETQ. CDR3 length: 14 amino acids. This CDR3 reads CASSFGTGSQPQHF. The CDR3 DNA reads as TGCGCCAGCAGCTTTGGGACAGGGTCTCAGCCCCAGCATTTT.

This rearrangement joins TRBV29-1 to TRBJ1-2, with 8 nucleotides matching TRBD1. There are 13 residues in the CDR3. V trimming: 7 bases; J trimming: 6 bases; junction bases outside the gene matches: 10. Germline loops: CDR1 SQVTM, CDR2 ANQGSEA. The CDR3 region is CSAGGTGLNGYTF. Here the CDR3 DNA reads TGCAGCGCCGGTGGGACAGGTCTTAATGGCTACACCTTC. Full variable domain (outside the CDR3, taken from reference TRBV29-1 and TRBJ1-2): SAVISQKPSRDICQRGTSLTIQCQVDSQVTMMFWYRQQPGQSLTLIATANQGSEATYESGFVIDKFPISRPNLTFSTLTVSNMSPEDSSIYLCSAGGTGLNGYTFGSGTRLTVV.

The chain has TRBV5-6 and TRBJ2-5; 7 bases are a match to TRBD1. From germline, CDR1 is SGHDT and CDR2 YYEEEE. The CDR3 consists of 13 residues. Trimming at V came to 3 bases and at J to 4 bases, leaving 3 bases not matched to a gene. DNA of the CDR3: TGTGCCAGCAGCTGGGACAGACGAGAGACCCAGTACTTC. Translating it yields CASSWDRRETQYF. The complete variable domain, with remaining parts taken from reference TRBV5-6 and TRBJ2-5, reads DAGVTQSPTHLIKTRGQQVTLRCSPKSGHDTVSWYQQALGQGPQFIFQYYEEEERQRGNFPDRFSGHQFPNYSSELNVNALLLGDSALYLCASSWDRRETQYFGPGTRLLVL.

The rearrangement uses TRBV2 and TRBJ2-5; TRBD2 matches 9 bases. The V segment lost 4 bases and the J segment 8 bases; nucleotides outside the gene matches: 2. The V gene's germline CDR1 is SNHLY and CDR2 FYNNEI. The CDR3 is 12 amino acids. The CDR3 loop is CASSGLAGTQYF. The CDR3 nucleotides read TGTGCCAGCAGTGGTCTAGCGGGAACCCAGTACTTC.